This is a list of T cell receptor beta chains from one sample in a study of technical replicates of blood from a handful of donors. Sequenced by immunoSEQ multiplex PCR; TCRdb stores in-frame clones only, minus some. The sample lists about 100,000 clones, nearly 96% occurring once. What was sequenced was T cells isolated from PBMCs. The receptors come from a human donor in good health. CDR3s include the opening cysteine and the closing phenylalanine or tryptophan. The D gene is left open where the match is weak. Where a row states a size, it is once, few, many or the class of an expanded clone; other rows omit it.

CDR3nt	CDR3aa	v_gene	j_gene	abundance	d_gene
TGCGCCAGCAGCTTGGCTGTGGGGCACACTGAAGCTTTCTTT	CASSLAVGHTEAFF	TRBV5-1	TRBJ1-1	few	-
TGTGCCAGCAGTTTAGGCCCGCCCTCGACCCAGTACTTC	CASSLGPPSTQYF	TRBV27	TRBJ2-5	-	-
TGCAGCGTTTACGGACAGATGACTAGCGGATTAAGGAGCTCCTACAATGAGCAGTTCTTC	CSVYGQMTSGLRSSYNEQFF	TRBV29-1	TRBJ2-1	-	TRBD2
TGTGCCAGCAGTTACTCGGCAAGGGAGCCTGAAGCTTTCTTT	CASSYSAREPEAFF	TRBV6-5	TRBJ1-1	-	-
TGTGCCAGCAGTGAGCCAGGGTTAGGCTATGGCTACACCTTC	CASSEPGLGYGYTF	TRBV2	TRBJ1-2	once	-
TGTGCCAGCAGTGAAAGGGGGCGGAACACCGGGGAGCTGTTTTTT	CASSERGRNTGELFF	TRBV25-1	TRBJ2-2	-	TRBD1
TGTGCCAGCAGCCAGAGACTAGCTTCCCTCTCCAATGAGCAGTTCTTC	CASSQRLASLSNEQFF	TRBV14	TRBJ2-1	-	TRBD2
TGCGCCAGCAGCCAAGGCCAGGGAACCAAAAACATTCAGTACTTC	CASSQGQGTKNIQYF	TRBV4-1	TRBJ2-4	-	-
TGTGCCAGCAGTGCGGACAGTTACACAGATACGCAGTATTTT	CASSADSYTDTQYF	TRBV6-1	TRBJ2-3	-	-
TGTGCCAGCAGTTTAGCGAGGGGGAGTATCACAGATACGCAGTATTTT	CASSLARGSITDTQYF	TRBV28	TRBJ2-3	-	-
TGTGCCAGCAGGGGACTAGCGGGAGAGAGAATAGATACGCAGTATTTT	CASRGLAGERIDTQYF	TRBV27	TRBJ2-3	-	TRBD2
TGTGCCAGCAGTTTTGAGGGCCTCGGTTTACGCCTGTCCTACGAGCAGTACTTC	CASSFEGLGLRLSYEQYF	TRBV28	TRBJ2-7	once	-
TGTGCCAGCAGCTCACAGACAGGGGGGCATGGCTACACCTTC	CASSSQTGGHGYTF	TRBV7-6	TRBJ1-2	-	TRBD1
TGTGCCAGCAGTTTAATCGGGACAGGGGGCCGGGGCACTGAAGCTTTCTTT	CASSLIGTGGRGTEAFF	TRBV28	TRBJ1-1	-	TRBD1
TGTGCCAGCAGCTTAGGGGAGGGTCAGCCCCAGCATTTT	CASSLGEGQPQHF	TRBV13	TRBJ1-5	-	-
TGTGCCAGCAGGCCTAGCGGGGGATTGGAGACCCAGTACTTC	CASRPSGGLETQYF	TRBV11-3	TRBJ2-5	-	TRBD2
TGTGCCAGTAGTCAACTAGCGCGCGAGACCCAGTACTTC	CASSQLARETQYF	TRBV19	TRBJ2-5	once	TRBD2
TGTGCCACGATCGCACTAGCGGGATACGGGAACACCGGGGAGCTGTTTTTT	CATIALAGYGNTGELFF	TRBV15	TRBJ2-2	-	TRBD2
TGTGCCAGCAGCGTGGAGAGGACAGGGGACTACAATGAGCAGTTCTTC	CASSVERTGDYNEQFF	TRBV9	TRBJ2-1	-	TRBD1
TGTGCCAGCAGTTACAGGGGCTCCTACAATGAGCAGTTCTTC	CASSYRGSYNEQFF	TRBV6-5	TRBJ2-1	-	-
TGCGCCAGCAGCTTGGAAGGGGACTATGGCTACACCTTC	CASSLEGDYGYTF	TRBV5-1	TRBJ1-2	-	-
TGTGCCAGCAGCTTGTACCTGGGGGCCCTATACTTC	CASSLYLGALYF	TRBV5-6	TRBJ2-7	-	-
TGTGCCAGCAGTTTTTCCCCTTATAGCAATCAGCCCCAGCATTTT	CASSFSPYSNQPQHF	TRBV28	TRBJ1-5	-	-
TGTGCCAGTAGTCCCGGATTAGCGGGACGCGATGAGCAGTTCTTC	CASSPGLAGRDEQFF	TRBV19	TRBJ2-1	-	TRBD2
TGTGCCAGCAGCTCCCTCCGGGGTAGAACTGAAGCTTTCTTT	CASSSLRGRTEAFF	TRBV28	TRBJ1-1	-	-